A selection of T cell receptor beta chains follows, all from one sample in a study of cytomegalovirus exposure and HLA in healthy donors. Sequenced by immunoSEQ multiplex PCR; TCRdb stores in-frame clones only, minus some. This sample has 110,000 or so clones, with roughly two thirds found just once. Sequenced input: PBMCs. The receptors here all came from a man in his thirties or forties in good health and CMV-seronegative. The CDR3 runs from the conserved cysteine through the conserved F or W. D genes are given only for firm matches. Clone size, where shown, is once, few, many, or a class for clones that have expanded.

j_gene	v_gene	abundance	d_gene	CDR3aa	CDR3nt
TRBJ2-1	TRBV7-9	NA	NA	CSSRTRATSYNEQFF	TGTTCCAGCAGGACGAGGGCCACCTCCTACAATGAGCAGTTCTTC
TRBJ2-3	TRBV19	NA	NA	CASSIQSALGSLTDTQYF	TGTGCCAGTAGTATCCAGAGCGCCCTGGGGAGTCTCACAGATACGCAGTATTTT
TRBJ1-2	TRBV19	NA	NA	CASGRGPNYGYTF	TGTGCCAGCGGTCGGGGTCCTAACTATGGCTACACCTTC
TRBJ1-1	TRBV5-1	few	TRBD1	CASSYGQGVTEAFF	TGCGCCAGCAGCTACGGACAGGGAGTTACTGAAGCTTTCTTT
TRBJ2-2	TRBV13	NA	TRBD1	CASSPKVGQGVDTGELFF	TGTGCCAGCAGCCCTAAGGTTGGACAGGGTGTAGACACCGGGGAGCTGTTTTTT
TRBJ2-1	TRBV30	NA	NA	CAWSRSSVINEQFF	TGTGCCTGGAGTCGGTCTAGCGTAATCAATGAGCAGTTCTTC
TRBJ2-1	TRBV11-3	once	TRBD2	CASSRLAGARLSYNEQFF	TGTGCCAGCAGCCGACTAGCGGGGGCCCGACTTTCCTACAATGAGCAGTTCTTC
TRBJ1-5	TRBV30	NA	TRBD1	CAWSVRGRTNQPQHF	TGTGCCTGGAGTGTAAGGGGGCGGACAAATCAGCCCCAGCATTTT
TRBJ1-5	TRBV6-1	NA	NA	CASRRWTASNQPQHF	TGTGCCAGCAGGAGATGGACAGCTAGCAATCAGCCCCAGCATTTT
TRBJ2-3	TRBV5-4	NA	TRBD2	CASSPELAGVYTDTQYF	TGTGCCAGCAGCCCGGAACTAGCGGGAGTGTACACAGATACGCAGTATTTT
TRBJ2-1	TRBV6-5	NA	NA	CASSYKPGLDEQFF	TGTGCCAGCAGTTACAAACCGGGACTCGATGAGCAGTTCTTC
TRBJ2-2	TRBV5-5	NA	NA	CASRSRRDAITGELFF	TGTGCCAGCAGGAGCCGGCGGGACGCGATCACCGGGGAGCTGTTTTTT
TRBJ1-1	TRBV4-3	NA	TRBD1	CASSAEQGSEAFF	TGCGCCAGCAGCGCCGAACAGGGGAGTGAAGCTTTCTTT
TRBJ1-1	TRBV6-6	NA	NA	CASSYKGEGTEAFF	TGTGCCAGCAGTTACAAAGGGGAGGGCACTGAAGCTTTCTTT
TRBJ2-3	TRBV7-2	NA	NA	CASSFERTDTQYF	TGTGCCAGCAGCTTTGAGCGCACAGATACGCAGTATTTT
TRBJ2-2	TRBV6-6	NA	TRBD2	CASRPSGRATTGELFF	TGTGCCAGCAGGCCAAGCGGGAGGGCCACCACCGGGGAGCTGTTTTTT
TRBJ2-5	TRBV4-2	NA	TRBD2	CASSQEGGSGIEETQYF	TGTGCCAGCAGCCAAGAGGGCGGTAGCGGGATAGAAGAGACCCAGTACTTC
TRBJ2-5	TRBV5-1	NA	TRBD1	CASSVGQGAGETQYF	TGCGCCAGCAGCGTGGGACAGGGGGCGGGGGAGACCCAGTACTTC
TRBJ1-5	TRBV7-2	once	NA	CASSLVQGSQPQHF	TGTGCCAGCAGCTTAGTACAGGGAAGTCAGCCCCAGCATTTT
TRBJ2-7	TRBV11-2	NA	TRBD2	CASSLESDSGRYEQYF	TGTGCCAGCAGCTTAGAATCGGATAGCGGGAGATACGAGCAGTACTTC
TRBJ2-7	TRBV9	NA	NA	CASSRGQGGSYEQYF	TGTGCCAGCAGCAGAGGACAGGGAGGGTCCTACGAGCAGTACTTC
TRBJ2-7	TRBV27	many	NA	CASSFSPGEQYF	TGTGCCAGCAGTTTTTCCCCGGGGGAGCAGTACTTC
TRBJ2-5	TRBV5-1	NA	NA	CASSLHYQETQYF	TGCGCCAGCAGCCTGCACTACCAAGAGACTCAGTACTTC
TRBJ2-1	TRBV4-2	NA	TRBD1	CASSQSLRQGANEQFF	TGTGCCAGCAGCCAATCCCTCCGACAGGGGGCCAATGAGCAGTTCTTC
TRBJ2-3	TRBV5-6	NA	TRBD1	CASSQGDKNTDTQYF	TGTGCCAGCAGTCAGGGGGATAAGAATACAGATACGCAGTATTTT
TRBJ2-7	TRBV27	NA	TRBD2	CASSSVASGDYEQYF	TGTGCCAGCAGTTCAGTGGCTAGCGGGGACTACGAGCAGTACTTC
TRBJ2-7	TRBV10-2	NA	NA	CASTTYRGGLHEQYF	TGCGCCAGCACCACTTACAGGGGAGGCCTACACGAGCAGTACTTC
TRBJ2-1	TRBV11-3	NA	TRBD2	CASSTSGLAGNEQFF	TGTGCCAGCAGCACTTCCGGACTAGCCGGTAATGAGCAGTTCTTC
TRBJ1-2	TRBV5-1	NA	NA	CASSPGAAGDGYTF	TGCGCCAGCAGCCCGGGGGCGGCGGGGGATGGCTACACCTTC
TRBJ2-3	TRBV9	NA	TRBD2	CASSAASGSTDTQYF	TGTGCCAGCAGCGCCGCTAGCGGGAGTACAGATACGCAGTATTTT
TRBJ1-5	TRBV11-1	NA	TRBD1	CASSPGTGIQPQHF	TGTGCCAGCAGCCCCGGGACAGGAATTCAGCCCCAGCATTTT
TRBJ1-3	TRBV19	NA	TRBD1	CASTPQGTGSGNTIYF	TGTGCCAGTACCCCCCAGGGGACAGGGTCCGGAAACACCATATATTTT
TRBJ2-5	TRBV9	NA	TRBD1	CASSVVTGGRETQYF	TGTGCCAGCAGCGTTGTGACAGGGGGTCGAGAGACCCAGTACTTC
TRBJ2-1	TRBV10-3	NA	NA	CAISDLELSGPHNEQFF	TGTGCCATCAGTGACCTTGAACTGAGCGGGCCCCACAATGAGCAGTTCTTC
TRBJ2-1	TRBV7-7	once	TRBD2	CASSLGTSGYEQFF	TGTGCTAGCAGCTTGGGGACTAGTGGATATGAGCAGTTCTTC
TRBJ2-5	TRBV27	few	NA	CASSFSSLGETQYF	TGTGCCAGCAGTTTCTCTAGTCTGGGTGAGACCCAGTACTTC
TRBJ2-7	TRBV19	NA	NA	CASRLGGEAYEQYF	TGTGCCAGCCGGCTTGGGGGCGAAGCCTACGAGCAGTACTTC
TRBJ2-6	TRBV30	few	TRBD1	CACRTGGKGTGANVLTF	TGTGCCTGTCGGACAGGGGGCAAAGGAACTGGGGCCAACGTCCTGACTTTC
TRBJ2-7	TRBV28	NA	TRBD2	CASSFMWRGTTYEQYF	TGTGCCAGCAGTTTCATGTGGCGGGGGACGACCTACGAGCAGTACTTC
TRBJ1-4	TRBV25-1	NA	NA	CASSESTATTNEKLFF	TGTGCCAGCAGTGAATCGACAGCAACAACTAATGAAAAACTGTTTTTT
TRBJ2-4	TRBV6-1	NA	NA	CASSEFSPPGTKNIQYF	TGTGCCAGCAGTGAATTCAGTCCCCCGGGTACCAAAAACATTCAGTACTTC
TRBJ2-7	TRBV7-9	NA	NA	CASSLYPGEEKQYF	TGTGCCAGCAGCTTATACCCGGGAGAGGAAAAGCAGTACTTC
TRBJ1-1	TRBV12-5	NA	NA	CASGSSSGDAFF	TGTGCTAGTGGTTCCTCGTCAGGGGACGCTTTCTTT
TRBJ2-5	TRBV7-3	NA	TRBD1	CASSLIGQGQETQYF	TGTGCCAGCAGCTTAATCGGACAGGGACAAGAGACCCAGTACTTC
TRBJ1-4	TRBV19	NA	NA	CASSMGRPREKLFF	TGTGCCAGTAGTATGGGCAGACCCAGGGAAAAACTGTTTTTT
TRBJ1-5	TRBV28	NA	NA	CASSLRQTSSNQPQHF	TGTGCCAGCAGTCTTCGACAGACGTCCAGCAATCAGCCCCAGCATTTT
TRBJ1-5	TRBV28	NA	TRBD1	CASSSRTGVNQPQHF	TGTGCCAGCAGTTCCCGGACAGGGGTCAATCAGCCCCAGCATTTT
TRBJ2-7	TRBV2	NA	NA	CASSERGEQYF	TGTGCCAGCAGTGAGCGAGGCGAGCAGTACTTC
TRBJ2-1	TRBV2	NA	TRBD1	CASRGGDEQFF	TGTGCCAGCAGAGGGGGCGATGAGCAGTTCTTC
TRBJ2-2	TRBV5-1	NA	NA	CASSLPQGGNTGELFF	TGCGCCAGCAGCTTACCGCAGGGGGGGAACACCGGGGAGCTGTTTTTT
TRBJ2-3	TRBV15	NA	NA	CATSFSRGDTQYF	TGTGCCACCTCTTTCTCCCGCGGAGATACGCAGTATTTT